These 2 T cell receptor beta chains were sequenced from one sample in a study of T cells after yellow fever vaccination. TCRdb re-called the 5' RACE reads with MiXCR, one entry per CDR3 protein. The data contain hundreds of thousands of distinct CDR3 sequences, 21% of them singletons. This specimen consisted of PBMCs, obtained less than 25 days after the first yellow fever vaccination. All receptors come from a man younger than 35 who received the YFV17D yellow fever vaccine.

J is TRBJ2-1 and V is TRBV7-2, with 8 bases aligning to TRBD2. V shed 8 bases, J shed 3 bases, and the junction held 6 bases outside the gene matches. Per germline, CDR1 SGHTA and CDR2 FQGNSA. CDR3 length: 14 amino acids. The CDR3 nucleotides read TGTGCCAGCGGATCGGGACTAGGCTACAATGAGCAGTTCTTC. Translation: CASGSGLGYNEQFF.

This chain connects TRBV5-6 to TRBJ1-1; the D is unclear. Between the trimmed V and J ends, which lost 1 base and 1 base, there was a span of 11 bases. This CDR3 comprises 15 residues. In germline, CDR1 is SGHDT, CDR2 YYEEEE. The CDR3 DNA sequence: TGTGCCAGCAGCTTGCCTACTGTAACGAACACTGAAGCTTTCTTT. The encoded protein is CASSLPTVTNTEAFF.